Following are 8 T cell receptor beta chains from one sample sequenced in a study of T cell changes during pregnancy in multiple sclerosis. The data were produced by immunoSEQ multiplex PCR, yet TCRdb's version contains in-frame clones alone and is incomplete. The table has 39,000 or so clones, about 90% seen once. The specimen was CD8+ T cells from peripheral blood mononuclear cells, collected in the first trimester of pregnancy. Receptors originate from a female donor with multiple sclerosis, enrolled in a pregnancy study.

V is TRBV7-3 and J is TRBJ2-1, with D tentatively TRBD2 (6 bases). V dropped 5 bases and J dropped 15 bases, with 17 bases sitting between them. The CDR3 has 12 residues. CDR1 and CDR2 (germline): SGHTA, FQGTGA. For the CDR3, the DNA is TGTGCCAGCAGCGACTCTACGGGGAGGTTGTTCTTC. As protein: CASSDSTGRLFF.

The chain recombines TRBV5-6 with TRBJ2-3; 10 positions agree with TRBD2. The CDR3 consists of 17 residues. Trimming took 4 bases from V and 0 from J; bases not matched to a gene: 8. Germline CDR1 and CDR2: SGHDT and YYEEEE. CDR3 in amino acids: CASSPQRGGQSTDTQYF. CDR3 nucleotides: TGTGCCAGCAGCCCTCAGCGGGGGGGCCAGAGCACAGATACGCAGTATTTT.

This chain uses TRBV9 with TRBJ1-5; D is undetermined. The germline V and J ends were trimmed by 0 bases and 0 bases, with 28 bases remaining between them. CDR1 and CDR2 (germline): SGDLS, YYNGEE. The CDR3 runs 22 residues. The CDR3 region has the DNA TGTGCCAGCAGCGTAGCTTTCCATCGCATCGAGCCCGCGATCTATAGCAATCAGCCCCAGCATTTT. Protein sequence: CASSVAFHRIEPAIYSNQPQHF.

The chain combines TRBV27 with TRBJ2-3, with TRBD1 matching over 7 bases. Losses at the gene ends were 5 bases for V and 4 bases for J; bases not matched to a gene: 9. Per germline, CDR1 MNHEY and CDR2 SMNVEV (reference sequence). The CDR3 runs 15 residues. The CDR3 here is CASSVWTGVADTQYF. The DNA for the CDR3 is TGTGCCAGCAGTGTGTGGACAGGCGTGGCAGATACGCAGTATTTT.

This sequence joins TRBV7-6 and TRBJ2-7; 8 positions match TRBD1. The germline gives CDR1 SGHVS, CDR2 FNYEAQ. The J segment lost 6 bases and the V segment lost 6 bases, leaving 7 bases of the junction unmatched. This CDR3 is 13 amino acids long. CDR3 nucleotide sequence: TGTGCCAGCAGTTTTAAACAGGGGGGCGAGCAGTACTTC. It encodes CASSFKQGGEQYF.

Only one count was recorded for this clone. The rearrangement links TRBV7-9 to TRBJ2-5, with TRBD1 matching 9 bases. Germline CDR1 is SEHNR and CDR2 is FQNEAQ (reference sequence). The CDR3 is 14 amino acids. Trimming cost V 5 bases and J 0 bases; bases outside gene matches: 1. In nucleotides, the CDR3 is TGTGCCAGCAGCGGGACAGGGTACCAAGAGACCCAGTACTTC. The encoded protein is CASSGTGYQETQYF.

At least ten counts were recorded for this clone. This chain links TRBV9 with TRBJ2-2, with a possible D match to TRBD2 (6 bases). The V and J ends lost 4 bases and 1 base respectively, with 23 bases between them. This CDR3 has 19 residues. Germline V gives CDR1 SGDLS, CDR2 YYNGEE. CDR3 coding DNA: TGTGCCAGCAGCCGCTCATACTTTCCTTCCGGGGGGAACACCGGGGAGCTGTTTTTT. Translation gives CASSRSYFPSGGNTGELFF.

This chain connects TRBV5-5 to TRBJ2-1, with a weak D call TRBD1 (5 bases). Trimming took 0 bases from V and 3 from J, leaving 10 bases between them. The CDR3 is made up of 15 amino acids. Germline CDR1 and CDR2: SGHKS and YYEKEE (reference sequence). The CDR3 bases are TGTGCCAGCAGCTTGGAACAGGAAAGCTACAATGAGCAGTTCTTC. It codes for CASSLEQESYNEQFF.